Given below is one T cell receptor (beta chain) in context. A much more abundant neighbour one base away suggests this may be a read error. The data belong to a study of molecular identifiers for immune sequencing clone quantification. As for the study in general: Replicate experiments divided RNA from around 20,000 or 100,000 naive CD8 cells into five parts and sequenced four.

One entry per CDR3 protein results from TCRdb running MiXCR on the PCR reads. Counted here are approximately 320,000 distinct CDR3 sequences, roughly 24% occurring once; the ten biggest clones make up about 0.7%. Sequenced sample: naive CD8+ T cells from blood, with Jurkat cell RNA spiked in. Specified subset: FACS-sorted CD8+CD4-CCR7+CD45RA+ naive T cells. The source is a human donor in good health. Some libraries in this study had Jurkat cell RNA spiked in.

The CDR3: CASSYSVGGPGEQCF. For the CDR3, the DNA is TGTGCCAGCAGTTACTCTGTGGGAGGGCCGGGTGAGCAGTGCTTC. The V call is TRBV6-5, the J call TRBJ2-7, with 7 bases fitting TRBD2. CDR1 is MNHEY, CDR2 SVGAGI, per germline. CDR3 length: 15 residues.